Listed below are T cell receptor beta chains from one sample, sequenced in a study of post-analysis software for immune sequencing data. One entry per CDR3 protein, called by TCRdb with MiXCR from the PCR reads. Of 800,000 to 950,000 distinct CDR3 sequences in the sample, roughly half were seen once. Sequenced material: blood. All receptors come from a girl aged 10-17 years with multiple sclerosis. Both conserved end residues are part of each CDR3. A D gene is named only where the DNA matches it firmly. Expanded clones are given a class, and other clones once, few, many or no size at all.

>TRBD1|TRBJ2-5|.|TRBV5-1
TGCGCCAGCAGCTCGGGACAGGGCGGGCAAGAGACCCAGTACTTC
CASSSGQGGQETQYF
>TRBD2|TRBJ2-1|.|TRBV5-1
TGCGCCAGCAGCCCACTAGCGGCGGTGGGTTACAATGAGCAGTTCTTC
CASSPLAAVGYNEQFF
>.|TRBJ2-7|.|TRBV6-5
TGTGCCAGCAGAGACGGAGGCAGCTTCTCCTACGAGCAGTACTTC
CASRDGGSFSYEQYF
>TRBD2|TRBJ2-3|.|TRBV7-3
TGTGCCAGCAGCTTAGGGACTAGCGTTAGCACAGATACGCAGTATTTT
CASSLGTSVSTDTQYF
>.|TRBJ2-7|.|TRBV3-1
TGTGCCAGCAGCCAAGATAATTGGCGGGGATACGAGCAGTACTTC
CASSQDNWRGYEQYF
>TRBD2|TRBJ2-1|few|TRBV7-3
TGTGCCAGCAGCTTAACGAGGGCTAGCGGCTACAATGAGCAGTTCTTC
CASSLTRASGYNEQFF
>.|TRBJ2-7|.|TRBV4-2
TGTGCCAGCAGCCAAGAGGGGGCCAAATACCCCGCCAACTACGAGCAGTACTTC
CASSQEGAKYPANYEQYF
>.|TRBJ2-7|.|TRBV5-1
TGCGCCAGCAGCGGTCCAACCTCCGAGCAGTACTTC
CASSGPTSEQYF
>.|TRBJ1-2|.|TRBV4-2
TGTGCCAGCAGCCAAGAGGAACAGACGTGGAGGGGCTACACCTTC
CASSQEEQTWRGYTF
>.|TRBJ2-5|.|TRBV29-1
TGCAGCTGGTCAGTCGGGGAGACCCAGTACTTC
CSWSVGETQYF
>.|TRBJ2-7|.|TRBV27
TGTGCCAGCAAGAAAGGACTCCCGAGCTCCTACGAGCAGTACTTC
CASKKGLPSSYEQYF
>TRBD2|TRBJ2-5|few|TRBV15
TGTGCCACCAGCACCATTAAGAGCGGGAGGCGAGAGACCCAGTACTTC
CATSTIKSGRRETQYF
>.|TRBJ2-3|.|TRBV7-2
TGTGCCAGCAGCTTAGACAGCGCGGGGGCCCTCACAGATACGCAGTATTTT
CASSLDSAGALTDTQYF
>TRBD1|TRBJ2-5|few|TRBV12-3/TRBV12-4
TGTGCCAGCAGGGGACAGGATGGGGAGACCCAGTACTTC
CASRGQDGETQYF
>TRBD1|TRBJ1-6|.|TRBV6-2/TRBV6-3
TGTGCCAGCAGTTACGCAGGGGGCCGTGATTCACCCCTCCACTTT
CASSYAGGRDSPLHF
>.|TRBJ2-7|.|TRBV5-1
TGCGCCAGCAGCCCCCCGGGAAAGTACTACGAGCAGTACTTC
CASSPPGKYYEQYF
>TRBD1|TRBJ1-2|.|TRBV20-1
TGCAGTGCTAGTGGGACAGGGGACTATGGCTACACCTTC
CSASGTGDYGYTF
>.|TRBJ2-1|few|TRBV7-8
TGTGCCAGCAGCTTAGCGATGGGCCGACCCTACAATGAGCAGTTCTTC
CASSLAMGRPYNEQFF
>TRBD2|TRBJ2-5|.|TRBV20-1
TGCAGTGCTAGTCTAGCGGGAGGGCCAGAGACCCAGTACTTC
CSASLAGGPETQYF
>.|TRBJ2-6|many|TRBV5-1
TGTGCCAGCAGTTTAGGGAACTCTGGGGCCAACGTCCTGACTTTC
CASSLGNSGANVLTF
>.|TRBJ2-6|.|TRBV7-2
TGTGCCAGCAGCTTCCGCGCTTCTGGGGCCAACGTCCTGACTTTC
CASSFRASGANVLTF
>.|TRBJ2-5|.|TRBV20-1
TGCAGTGCTAGTGGGGCCCGCCAGGAGACCCAGTACTTC
CSASGARQETQYF
>.|TRBJ1-1|.|TRBV4-2
TGTGCCAGCAGCCAGGTCCAGGGCCTCGGGGCTGAAGCTTTCTTT
CASSQVQGLGAEAFF
>.|TRBJ1-2|.|TRBV6-1
TGTGCCAGCAGTGCACAGGGAGCCCAATACACCTATGGCTACACCTTC
CASSAQGAQYTYGYTF
>TRBD2|TRBJ2-1|few|TRBV6-5
TGTGCCAGCAGTTACGGTGGTCTAGCGGGGCAATACAATGAGCAGTTCTTC
CASSYGGLAGQYNEQFF
>.|TRBJ2-3|.|TRBV12-3/TRBV12-4
TGTGCCAGCAGTGAAGGGACGGTTAGCACAGATACGCAGTATTTT
CASSEGTVSTDTQYF
>TRBD2|TRBJ2-1|.|TRBV6-1
TGTGCCAGCAGTGAGACTAGCGGGAGTCTCGACGAGCAGTTCTTC
CASSETSGSLDEQFF
>.|TRBJ2-7|few|TRBV20-1
TGCAGTGCTGGACTTCGGGCCTACTCGGCCGAGCAGTACTTC
CSAGLRAYSAEQYF
>.|TRBJ2-7|.|TRBV7-8
TGTGCCAGCAGCTCGCCATTGACCAGCTCCTACGAGCAGTACTTC
CASSSPLTSSYEQYF
>.|TRBJ2-5|.|TRBV21-1
TGTGCCAGCTGTCGGGTAGCGGGGGTCCAAGAGACCCAGTACTTC
CASCRVAGVQETQYF
>.|TRBJ2-1|.|TRBV3-1
TGTGCCAGCAGCCAAGAGCCAGCCAGTCGGAGAAATGAGCAGTTCTTC
CASSQEPASRRNEQFF
>TRBD2|TRBJ2-3|.|TRBV7-9
TGTGCCAGCAGCCTGGAGGGGAGGGCAGGAGATACGCAGTATTTT
CASSLEGRAGDTQYF
>TRBD2|TRBJ2-5|.|TRBV20-1
TGCAGTGCTAGGGGATCGCGGCTAGCGGGAGAGGAGACCCAGTACTTC
CSARGSRLAGEETQYF
>TRBD2|TRBJ2-7|.|TRBV20-1
TGCAGTGCTCGCCTAGCGGGGGTTATCTACGAGCAGTACTTC
CSARLAGVIYEQYF
>TRBD1|TRBJ2-2|.|TRBV7-2
TGTGCCAGCAGCCCACAGGGGTACACCGGGGAGCTGTTTTTT
CASSPQGYTGELFF
>TRBD1|TRBJ2-5|few|TRBV5-1
TGCGCCAGCAGCCTCGCGGGACAGGATTTTGAGACCCAGTACTTC
CASSLAGQDFETQYF
>TRBD1|TRBJ2-7|few|TRBV6-6
TGTGCCAGCAACGGACAGGGGGAAGAGACCCGGTACTTC
CASNGQGEETRYF
>.|TRBJ1-2|few|TRBV7-3
TGTGCCAGCAGCCCTATGGATGACTATGGCTACACCTTC
CASSPMDDYGYTF
>TRBD2|TRBJ2-5|.|TRBV10-3
TGTGCCATCGGGCCGGGACTAGCGGGGGCTTCAAGTGAGACCCAGGACTTC
CAIGPGLAGASSETQDF
>.|TRBJ2-3|.|TRBV7-2
TGTGCCAGCAGCTTAAGAAAGCGGTACACAGATACGCAGTATTTT
CASSLRKRYTDTQYF
>TRBD1|TRBJ2-7|.|TRBV27
TGTGCCAGCAGTTTCCGGACAGGGATTACCTACGAGCAGTACTTC
CASSFRTGITYEQYF
>TRBD1|TRBJ2-1|.|TRBV10-3
TGTGCCATCACTCGTACCCCGGGACAGGGGATTGTTGAGCAGTTCTTC
CAITRTPGQGIVEQFF
>.|TRBJ2-1|once|TRBV20-1
TGCAGTGGGGCGGGACTCCCCTTTTACAATGAGCAGTTCTTC
CSGAGLPFYNEQFF
>.|TRBJ2-3|.|TRBV20-1
TGCAGTGCTAGAGACCCCGGGACTTTTTACACCACAGATACGCAGTATTTT
CSARDPGTFYTTDTQYF
>.|TRBJ2-3|.|TRBV7-3
TGTGCCAGCAGCGCAACTAGCCGCTTCACAGATACGCAGTATTTT
CASSATSRFTDTQYF
>TRBD2|TRBJ2-1|once|TRBV20-1
TGCAGTGCTGGGAGGGCCAGCGATGAGCAGTTCTTC
CSAGRASDEQFF